This is a list of T cell receptor beta chains from one sample in a study of CD8 T cells in ankylosing spondylitis. TCRdb independently ran MiXCR on the 5' RACE reads; one entry per CDR3 protein. The sample has about 30,000 distinct CDR3 sequences; 30% are singletons. The sample consisted of synovial fluid, either unsorted or a sorted T cell fraction (not recorded which). The receptors derive from a male donor with ankylosing spondylitis. The CDR3 runs from the conserved cysteine through the conserved F or W. A D gene is named only where the DNA matches it firmly. Size is omitted from some rows. Given values are once, few, many or a class for expanded clones.

size,D,V,J,DNA,CDR3
few,TRBD1,TRBV27,TRBJ2-2,TGTGCCTCGGGACAGCTTGCCGGCGGGGAGCTGTTTTTT,CASGQLAGGELFF
few,TRBD1,TRBV6-1,TRBJ2-1,TGTGCCAGCAGCCCAACGACAGGGTACAATGAGCAGTTCTTC,CASSPTTGYNEQFF
.,.,TRBV5-1,TRBJ2-5,TGCGCCAGCAGCTCGGGGACCTGGCTGGGCCGGAGTCAAGAGACCCAGTACTTC,CASSSGTWLGRSQETQYF
few,.,TRBV7-9,TRBJ1-1,TGTGCCAGCGGAAGGTACACTGAAGCTTTCTTT,CASGRYTEAFF
few,TRBD1,TRBV12-3/TRBV12-4,TRBJ1-2,TGTGCCAGCAGTTCTACAGGGGCTTTCGGCTACACCTTC,CASSSTGAFGYTF
.,.,TRBV20-1,TRBJ2-1,TGCAGTGCCCCAAGAGGGGATGTGTATGAGCAGTTCTTC,CSAPRGDVYEQFF
.,.,TRBV30,TRBJ2-5,TGTGCCTGGAATTCCGGAGGACAAGAGACCCAGTACTTC,CAWNSGGQETQYF
.,TRBD2,TRBV6-5,TRBJ2-1,TGTGCCAGCAGCTACGGCGGGACTAGCGGGAGGGCCGCGATGGATGAGCAGTTCTTC,CASSYGGTSGRAAMDEQFF
many,TRBD1,TRBV6-4,TRBJ2-2,TGTGCCAGCAGTGAGGAGGGACAGGGGCCTGGAAGACTGTTTTTT,CASSEEGQGPGRLFF
.,TRBD2,TRBV3-1,TRBJ2-3,TGTGCCAGCAGCCAAGATTCGGGGGAGGGCTCAGATACGCAGTATTTT,CASSQDSGEGSDTQYF
few,TRBD1,TRBV12-3/TRBV12-4,TRBJ2-1,TGTGCCAGCAGCCCGAGACAGGGGACGGGCTACAATGAGCAGTTCTTC,CASSPRQGTGYNEQFF
once,.,TRBV14,TRBJ1-2,TGTGCCAGCAGCGCCCGGTCCGGCTATGGCTACACCTTC,CASSARSGYGYTF
.,TRBD2,TRBV20-1,TRBJ2-5,TGCAGTGCTAGAGCGCCTAGCGGACAAGAGACCCAGTACTTC,CSARAPSGQETQYF
many,TRBD2,TRBV20-1,TRBJ2-1,TGCAGTCCCCGGCAACTAGCGGGAATGAATGAGCAGTTCTTC,CSPRQLAGMNEQFF
many,.,TRBV10-1,TRBJ1-2,TGCGCCAGCAGTGAGATCGTTGACTATGGCTACACCTTC,CASSEIVDYGYTF
many,.,TRBV30,TRBJ2-7,TGTGCCTGGAGCTGGGGAGGGGGCGAGCAGTACTTC,CAWSWGGGEQYF
.,TRBD2,TRBV6-2/TRBV6-3,TRBJ2-1,TGTGCCAGCAGCTCAAGCGGGACCGTGTTAGCGGGGAACAATGAGCAGTTCTTC,CASSSSGTVLAGNNEQFF
.,.,TRBV19,TRBJ2-1,TGTGCCAGTAGTATGCTCCTTCAGGGGAGTGACTACAATGAGCAGTTCTTC,CASSMLLQGSDYNEQFF
many,.,TRBV6-2/TRBV6-3,TRBJ1-1,TGTGCCAGCAGTTACCGGGCAGAAAGAAGCGACACTGAAGCTTTCTTT,CASSYRAERSDTEAFF
.,TRBD1,TRBV5-1,TRBJ1-1,TGCGCCAGCAGCGTGGGGACAGGGGGGTTGAGCACTGAAGCTTTCTTT,CASSVGTGGLSTEAFF
few,TRBD2,TRBV27,TRBJ2-1,TGTGCCAGCAGTTTATTCCAGCGGGAGCACAATGAGCAGTTCTTC,CASSLFQREHNEQFF
.,TRBD2,TRBV12-3/TRBV12-4,TRBJ2-5,TGTGCCAGCAGTTTAGGGAGAGGGACTACGTCCCAGTACTTC,CASSLGRGTTSQYF
large,.,TRBV5-1,TRBJ1-6,TGCGCCAGCAGTCAGGACGATAATTCACCCCTCCACTTT,CASSQDDNSPLHF
.,.,TRBV15,TRBJ1-1,TGTGCCACCACTGACAGAGACATAATGAACACTGAAGCTTTCTTT,CATTDRDIMNTEAFF
many,.,TRBV7-9,TRBJ1-1,TGTGCCAGCAGCTTCGGGGAGGGCACTGAAGCTTTCTTT,CASSFGEGTEAFF
.,TRBD2,TRBV13,TRBJ2-7,TGTGCCAGCAGCCCTGGGACTAGCGGGGTCCTCCAGCAGTACTTC,CASSPGTSGVLQQYF